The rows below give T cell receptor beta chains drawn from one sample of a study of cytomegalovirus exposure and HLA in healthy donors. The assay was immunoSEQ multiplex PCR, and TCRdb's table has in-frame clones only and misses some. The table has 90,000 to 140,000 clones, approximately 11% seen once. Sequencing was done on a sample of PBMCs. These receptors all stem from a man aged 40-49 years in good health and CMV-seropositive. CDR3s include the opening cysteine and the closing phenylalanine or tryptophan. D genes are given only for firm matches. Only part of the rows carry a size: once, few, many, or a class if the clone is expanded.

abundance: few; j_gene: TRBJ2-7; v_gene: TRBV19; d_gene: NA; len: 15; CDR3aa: CASSIAGGSYYEQYF; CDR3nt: TGTGCCAGTAGTATAGCAGGGGGGAGCTACTACGAGCAGTACTTC
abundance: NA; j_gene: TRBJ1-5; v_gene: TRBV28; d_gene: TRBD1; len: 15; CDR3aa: CASSSPGQGYQPQHF; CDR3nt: TGTGCCAGCAGTAGCCCCGGACAGGGTTATCAGCCCCAGCATTTT
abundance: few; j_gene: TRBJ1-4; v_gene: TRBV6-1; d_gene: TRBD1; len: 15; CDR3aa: CASSEGRQGLEKLFF; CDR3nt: TGTGCCAGCAGTGAAGGGAGACAGGGATTAGAAAAACTGTTTTTT
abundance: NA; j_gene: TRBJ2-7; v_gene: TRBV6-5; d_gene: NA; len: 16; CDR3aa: CASSYSAGHPSYEQYF; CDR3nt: TGTGCCAGCAGTTACTCAGCGGGACACCCCTCCTACGAGCAGTACTTC
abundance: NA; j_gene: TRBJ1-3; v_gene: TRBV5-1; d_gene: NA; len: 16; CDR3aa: CASSQFAREPGNTIYF; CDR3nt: TGCGCCAGCAGCCAATTCGCCAGGGAACCGGGAAACACCATATATTTT
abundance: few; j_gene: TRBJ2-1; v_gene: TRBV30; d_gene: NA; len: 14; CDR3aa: CAWSRGEGTDEQFF; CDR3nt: TGTGCCTGGAGTAGGGGGGAGGGTACCGATGAGCAGTTCTTC
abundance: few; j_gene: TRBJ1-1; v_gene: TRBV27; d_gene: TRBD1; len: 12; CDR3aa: CASRTGSTEAFF; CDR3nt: TGTGCCAGCCGGACAGGGAGCACTGAAGCTTTCTTT
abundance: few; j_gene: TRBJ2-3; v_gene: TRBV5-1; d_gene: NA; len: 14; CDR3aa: CASRGGAFTDTQYF; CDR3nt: TGCGCCAGCCGTGGGGGGGCGTTCACAGATACGCAGTATTTT
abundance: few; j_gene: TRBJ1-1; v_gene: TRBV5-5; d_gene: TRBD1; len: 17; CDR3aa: CASSFGTGGVSETEAFF; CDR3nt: TGTGCCAGCAGCTTTGGGACAGGGGGTGTCTCTGAGACTGAAGCTTTCTTT
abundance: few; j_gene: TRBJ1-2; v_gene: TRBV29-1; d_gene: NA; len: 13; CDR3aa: CSAAHQQGNGYTF; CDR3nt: TGCAGCGCCGCCCATCAGCAGGGGAATGGCTACACCTTC
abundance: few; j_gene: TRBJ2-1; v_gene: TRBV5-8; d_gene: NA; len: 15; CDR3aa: CASSFRGSSYNEQFF; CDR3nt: TGTGCCAGCAGCTTTAGGGGGAGCTCCTACAATGAGCAGTTCTTC
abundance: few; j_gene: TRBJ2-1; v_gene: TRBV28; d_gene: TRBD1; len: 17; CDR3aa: CASSLERGWTGDNEQFF; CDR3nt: TGTGCCAGCAGTTTAGAAAGAGGGTGGACAGGGGACAATGAGCAGTTCTTC
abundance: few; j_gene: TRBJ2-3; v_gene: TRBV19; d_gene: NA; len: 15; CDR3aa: CASSMEGPGTDTQYF; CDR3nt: TGTGCCAGTAGTATGGAGGGGCCGGGCACAGATACGCAGTATTTT
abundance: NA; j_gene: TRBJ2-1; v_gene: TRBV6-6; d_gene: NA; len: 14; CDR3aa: CASRWRDSYNEQFF; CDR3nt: TGTGCCAGCAGGTGGAGGGACTCCTACAATGAGCAGTTCTTC
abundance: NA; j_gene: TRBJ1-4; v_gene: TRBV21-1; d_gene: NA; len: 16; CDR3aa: CASKTMGGGDNEKLFF; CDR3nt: TGTGCCAGCAAAACGATGGGGGGGGGCGATAATGAAAAACTGTTTTTT
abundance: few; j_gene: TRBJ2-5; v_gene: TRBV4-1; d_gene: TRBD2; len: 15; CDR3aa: CASSHGLAGVGTQYF; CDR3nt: TGCGCCAGCAGCCACGGACTAGCGGGAGTGGGGACCCAGTACTTC
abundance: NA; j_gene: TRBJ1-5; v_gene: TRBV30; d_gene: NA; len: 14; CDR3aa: CAWSPKRDNQPQHF; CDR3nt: TGTGCCTGGAGCCCAAAAAGAGATAATCAGCCCCAGCATTTT
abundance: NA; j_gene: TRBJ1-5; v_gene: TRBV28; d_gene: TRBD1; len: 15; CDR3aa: CASSLGGQGNPPQHF; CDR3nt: TGTGCCAGCAGTTTAGGGGGACAGGGGAATCCGCCCCAGCATTTT
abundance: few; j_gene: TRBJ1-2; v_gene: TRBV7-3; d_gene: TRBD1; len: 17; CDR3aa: CASSSNRGDEANYGYTF; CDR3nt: TGTGCCAGCAGCTCGAACAGGGGGGACGAAGCTAACTATGGCTACACCTTC
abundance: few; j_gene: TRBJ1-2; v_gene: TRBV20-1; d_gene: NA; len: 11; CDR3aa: CSARGAYGYTF; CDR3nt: TGCAGTGCGCGGGGGGCCTATGGCTACACCTTC
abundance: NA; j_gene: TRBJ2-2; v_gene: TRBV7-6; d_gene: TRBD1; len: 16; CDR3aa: CASSPTGQGGTGELFF; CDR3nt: TGTGCCAGCAGCCCAACGGGACAGGGAGGAACCGGGGAGCTGTTTTTT
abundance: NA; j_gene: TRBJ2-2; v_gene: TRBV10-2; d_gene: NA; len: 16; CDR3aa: CASSESAGSSAGELFF; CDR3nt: TGCGCCAGCAGTGAGTCTGCGGGGAGCTCGGCCGGGGAGCTGTTTTTT
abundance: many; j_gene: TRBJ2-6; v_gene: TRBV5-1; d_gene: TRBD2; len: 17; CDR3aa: CASSLGLAGVGANVLTF; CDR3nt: TGCGCCAGCAGCTTGGGACTAGCGGGAGTTGGGGCCAACGTCCTGACTTTC
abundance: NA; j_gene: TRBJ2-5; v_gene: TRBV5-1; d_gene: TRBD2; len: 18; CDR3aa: CASSYRTSGTSGQETQYF; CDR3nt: TGCGCCAGCAGCTACAGGACCTCCGGGACTAGCGGCCAAGAGACCCAGTACTTC
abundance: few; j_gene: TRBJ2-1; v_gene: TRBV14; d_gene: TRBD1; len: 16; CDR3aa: CASRDRGSSSYNEQFF; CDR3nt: TGTGCCAGCAGGGACAGGGGATCCAGCTCCTACAATGAGCAGTTCTTC
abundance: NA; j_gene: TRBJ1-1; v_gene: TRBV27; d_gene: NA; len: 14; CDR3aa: CASSFLPATGEAFF; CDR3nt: TGTGCCAGCAGTTTCTTACCTGCGACGGGGGAGGCTTTCTTT
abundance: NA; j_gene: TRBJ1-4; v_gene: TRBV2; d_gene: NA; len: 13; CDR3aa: CASKQLYNEKLFF; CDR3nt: TGTGCCAGCAAGCAACTGTATAATGAAAAACTGTTTTTT
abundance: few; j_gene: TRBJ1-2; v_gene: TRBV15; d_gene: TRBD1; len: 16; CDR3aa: CATSRDTGGLSIGYTF; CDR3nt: TGTGCCACCAGCAGAGATACAGGGGGGCTATCTATCGGCTACACCTTC
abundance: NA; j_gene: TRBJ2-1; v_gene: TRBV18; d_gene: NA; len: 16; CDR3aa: CASSRQAPANNNEQFF; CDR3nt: TGTGCCAGCTCACGACAGGCACCCGCAAACAACAATGAGCAGTTCTTC
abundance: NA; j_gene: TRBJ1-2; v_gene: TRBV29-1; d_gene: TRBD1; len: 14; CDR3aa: CSVVGQGAGGGYTF; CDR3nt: TGCAGCGTCGTTGGACAGGGGGCCGGAGGTGGCTACACCTTC
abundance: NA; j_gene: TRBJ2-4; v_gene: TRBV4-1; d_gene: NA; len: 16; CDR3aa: CASSQDGRGTKNIQYF; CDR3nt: TGCGCCAGCAGCCAAGATGGGAGAGGGACCAAAAACATTCAGTACTTC
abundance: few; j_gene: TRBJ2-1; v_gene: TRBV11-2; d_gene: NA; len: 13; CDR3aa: CASSLGPTGEQFF; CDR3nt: TGTGCCAGCAGCCTAGGCCCTACAGGGGAGCAGTTCTTC
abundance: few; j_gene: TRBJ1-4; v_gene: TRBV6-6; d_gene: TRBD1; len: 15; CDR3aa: CASSSPGTDNEKLFF; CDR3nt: TGTGCCAGCAGTTCCCCTGGGACAGATAATGAAAAACTGTTTTTT
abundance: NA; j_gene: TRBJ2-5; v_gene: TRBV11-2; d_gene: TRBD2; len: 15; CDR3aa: CASSLAETSAETQYF; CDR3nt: TGTGCCAGCAGCTTAGCCGAGACTAGCGCAGAGACCCAGTACTTC
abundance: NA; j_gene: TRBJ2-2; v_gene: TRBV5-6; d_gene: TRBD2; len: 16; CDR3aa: CASSLPRTSATGELFF; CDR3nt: TGTGCCAGCAGCTTGCCCCGGACTAGCGCCACCGGGGAGCTGTTTTTT
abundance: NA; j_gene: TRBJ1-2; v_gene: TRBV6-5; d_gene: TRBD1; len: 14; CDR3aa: CASRSGQGADGYTF; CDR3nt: TGTGCCAGCAGATCTGGACAGGGGGCGGATGGCTACACCTTC
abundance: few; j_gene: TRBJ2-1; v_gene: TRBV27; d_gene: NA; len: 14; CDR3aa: CASSFSVAYNEQFF; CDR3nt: TGTGCCAGCAGTTTTTCCGTAGCCTACAATGAGCAGTTCTTC
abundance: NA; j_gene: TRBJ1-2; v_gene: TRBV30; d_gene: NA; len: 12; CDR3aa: CAWSLGVHGYTF; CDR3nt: TGTGCCTGGAGCCTCGGGGTTCATGGCTACACCTTC
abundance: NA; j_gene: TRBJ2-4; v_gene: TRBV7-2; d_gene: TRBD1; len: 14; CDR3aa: CASSTELPGGIQYF; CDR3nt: TGTGCCAGCAGCACCGAGCTCCCAGGGGGCATTCAGTACTTC
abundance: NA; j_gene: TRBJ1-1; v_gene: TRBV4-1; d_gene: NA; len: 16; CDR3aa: CASSQGTSWDYTEAFF; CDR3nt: TGCGCCAGCAGCCAAGGGACAAGTTGGGACTACACTGAAGCTTTCTTT
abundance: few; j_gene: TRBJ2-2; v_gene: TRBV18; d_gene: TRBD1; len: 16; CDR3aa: CASSPMGQEYTGELFF; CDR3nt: TGTGCCAGCTCACCGATGGGACAGGAGTACACCGGGGAGCTGTTTTTT
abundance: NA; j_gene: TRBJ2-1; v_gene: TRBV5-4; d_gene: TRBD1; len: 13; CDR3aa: CASSPDRRNEQFF; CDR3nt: TGTGCCAGCAGCCCGGACAGGAGGAATGAGCAGTTCTTC
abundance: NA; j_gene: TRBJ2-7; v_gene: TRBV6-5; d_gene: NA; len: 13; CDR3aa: CASNEVSTSEQYF; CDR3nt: TGTGCCAGCAACGAGGTCTCGACCTCCGAGCAGTACTTC
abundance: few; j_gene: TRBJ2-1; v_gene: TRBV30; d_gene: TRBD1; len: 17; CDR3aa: CAWANLRQGARYNEQFF; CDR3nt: TGTGCCTGGGCTAACCTTCGACAGGGGGCCAGATACAATGAGCAGTTCTTC
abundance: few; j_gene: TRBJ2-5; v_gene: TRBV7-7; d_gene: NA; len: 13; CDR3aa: CASSYIRGETQYF; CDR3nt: TGTGCCAGCAGCTATATCAGGGGAGAGACCCAGTACTTC
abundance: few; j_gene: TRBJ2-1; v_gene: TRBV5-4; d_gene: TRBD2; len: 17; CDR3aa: CASSLGGTSGRAGEQFF; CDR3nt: TGTGCCAGCAGCTTGGGTGGGACTAGCGGGAGGGCCGGTGAGCAGTTCTTC
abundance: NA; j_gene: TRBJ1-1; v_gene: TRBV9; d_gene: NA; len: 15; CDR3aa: CASSRRDRLNAEAFF; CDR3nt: TGTGCCAGCAGCAGGAGAGACAGATTGAACGCTGAAGCTTTCTTT
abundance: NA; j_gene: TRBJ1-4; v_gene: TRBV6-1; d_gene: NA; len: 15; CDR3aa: CASSEARGGVEKLFF; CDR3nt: TGTGCCAGCAGTGAAGCGCGGGGGGGGGTTGAAAAACTGTTTTTT
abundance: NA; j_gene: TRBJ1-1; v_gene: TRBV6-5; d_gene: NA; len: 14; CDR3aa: CRRGASAGHTEAFF; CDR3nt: TGTCGGCGGGGCGCGTCGGCTGGACACACTGAAGCTTTCTTT
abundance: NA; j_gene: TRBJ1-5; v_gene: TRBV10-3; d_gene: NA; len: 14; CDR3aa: CAISESGDGWPQHF; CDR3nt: TGTGCCATCAGTGAGTCAGGGGATGGGTGGCCCCAGCATTTT
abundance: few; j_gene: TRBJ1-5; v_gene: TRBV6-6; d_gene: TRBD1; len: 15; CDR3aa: CASSYNRGGNQPQHF; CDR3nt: TGTGCCAGCAGTTACAACAGGGGGGGCAATCAGCCCCAGCATTTT
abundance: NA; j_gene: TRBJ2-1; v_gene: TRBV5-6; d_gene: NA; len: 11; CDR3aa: CASSTSYEQFF; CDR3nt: TGTGCCAGCAGCACGAGTTATGAGCAGTTCTTC
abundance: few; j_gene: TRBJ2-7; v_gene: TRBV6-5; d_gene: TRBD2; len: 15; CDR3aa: CASSYSGVGAYEQYF; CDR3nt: TGTGCCAGCAGTTACAGCGGGGTGGGAGCCTACGAGCAGTACTTC
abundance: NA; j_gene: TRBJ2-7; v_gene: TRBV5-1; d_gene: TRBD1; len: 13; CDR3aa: CATRVGQGNEQYF; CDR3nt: TGCGCCACCAGAGTAGGACAGGGTAACGAGCAGTACTTC
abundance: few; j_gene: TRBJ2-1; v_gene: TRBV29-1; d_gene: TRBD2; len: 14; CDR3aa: CSVLAGGAYNEQFF; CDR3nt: TGCAGCGTGTTAGCGGGAGGAGCATACAATGAGCAGTTCTTC
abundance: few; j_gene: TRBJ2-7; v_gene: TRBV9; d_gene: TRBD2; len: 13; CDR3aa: CASSPNLAGEQYF; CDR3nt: TGTGCCAGCAGCCCGAACCTAGCGGGCGAGCAGTACTTC
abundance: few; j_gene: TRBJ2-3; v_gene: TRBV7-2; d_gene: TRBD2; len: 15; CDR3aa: CASSLAGLAGEAQYF; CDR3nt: TGTGCCAGCAGCTTAGCGGGGCTAGCGGGAGAAGCGCAGTATTTT